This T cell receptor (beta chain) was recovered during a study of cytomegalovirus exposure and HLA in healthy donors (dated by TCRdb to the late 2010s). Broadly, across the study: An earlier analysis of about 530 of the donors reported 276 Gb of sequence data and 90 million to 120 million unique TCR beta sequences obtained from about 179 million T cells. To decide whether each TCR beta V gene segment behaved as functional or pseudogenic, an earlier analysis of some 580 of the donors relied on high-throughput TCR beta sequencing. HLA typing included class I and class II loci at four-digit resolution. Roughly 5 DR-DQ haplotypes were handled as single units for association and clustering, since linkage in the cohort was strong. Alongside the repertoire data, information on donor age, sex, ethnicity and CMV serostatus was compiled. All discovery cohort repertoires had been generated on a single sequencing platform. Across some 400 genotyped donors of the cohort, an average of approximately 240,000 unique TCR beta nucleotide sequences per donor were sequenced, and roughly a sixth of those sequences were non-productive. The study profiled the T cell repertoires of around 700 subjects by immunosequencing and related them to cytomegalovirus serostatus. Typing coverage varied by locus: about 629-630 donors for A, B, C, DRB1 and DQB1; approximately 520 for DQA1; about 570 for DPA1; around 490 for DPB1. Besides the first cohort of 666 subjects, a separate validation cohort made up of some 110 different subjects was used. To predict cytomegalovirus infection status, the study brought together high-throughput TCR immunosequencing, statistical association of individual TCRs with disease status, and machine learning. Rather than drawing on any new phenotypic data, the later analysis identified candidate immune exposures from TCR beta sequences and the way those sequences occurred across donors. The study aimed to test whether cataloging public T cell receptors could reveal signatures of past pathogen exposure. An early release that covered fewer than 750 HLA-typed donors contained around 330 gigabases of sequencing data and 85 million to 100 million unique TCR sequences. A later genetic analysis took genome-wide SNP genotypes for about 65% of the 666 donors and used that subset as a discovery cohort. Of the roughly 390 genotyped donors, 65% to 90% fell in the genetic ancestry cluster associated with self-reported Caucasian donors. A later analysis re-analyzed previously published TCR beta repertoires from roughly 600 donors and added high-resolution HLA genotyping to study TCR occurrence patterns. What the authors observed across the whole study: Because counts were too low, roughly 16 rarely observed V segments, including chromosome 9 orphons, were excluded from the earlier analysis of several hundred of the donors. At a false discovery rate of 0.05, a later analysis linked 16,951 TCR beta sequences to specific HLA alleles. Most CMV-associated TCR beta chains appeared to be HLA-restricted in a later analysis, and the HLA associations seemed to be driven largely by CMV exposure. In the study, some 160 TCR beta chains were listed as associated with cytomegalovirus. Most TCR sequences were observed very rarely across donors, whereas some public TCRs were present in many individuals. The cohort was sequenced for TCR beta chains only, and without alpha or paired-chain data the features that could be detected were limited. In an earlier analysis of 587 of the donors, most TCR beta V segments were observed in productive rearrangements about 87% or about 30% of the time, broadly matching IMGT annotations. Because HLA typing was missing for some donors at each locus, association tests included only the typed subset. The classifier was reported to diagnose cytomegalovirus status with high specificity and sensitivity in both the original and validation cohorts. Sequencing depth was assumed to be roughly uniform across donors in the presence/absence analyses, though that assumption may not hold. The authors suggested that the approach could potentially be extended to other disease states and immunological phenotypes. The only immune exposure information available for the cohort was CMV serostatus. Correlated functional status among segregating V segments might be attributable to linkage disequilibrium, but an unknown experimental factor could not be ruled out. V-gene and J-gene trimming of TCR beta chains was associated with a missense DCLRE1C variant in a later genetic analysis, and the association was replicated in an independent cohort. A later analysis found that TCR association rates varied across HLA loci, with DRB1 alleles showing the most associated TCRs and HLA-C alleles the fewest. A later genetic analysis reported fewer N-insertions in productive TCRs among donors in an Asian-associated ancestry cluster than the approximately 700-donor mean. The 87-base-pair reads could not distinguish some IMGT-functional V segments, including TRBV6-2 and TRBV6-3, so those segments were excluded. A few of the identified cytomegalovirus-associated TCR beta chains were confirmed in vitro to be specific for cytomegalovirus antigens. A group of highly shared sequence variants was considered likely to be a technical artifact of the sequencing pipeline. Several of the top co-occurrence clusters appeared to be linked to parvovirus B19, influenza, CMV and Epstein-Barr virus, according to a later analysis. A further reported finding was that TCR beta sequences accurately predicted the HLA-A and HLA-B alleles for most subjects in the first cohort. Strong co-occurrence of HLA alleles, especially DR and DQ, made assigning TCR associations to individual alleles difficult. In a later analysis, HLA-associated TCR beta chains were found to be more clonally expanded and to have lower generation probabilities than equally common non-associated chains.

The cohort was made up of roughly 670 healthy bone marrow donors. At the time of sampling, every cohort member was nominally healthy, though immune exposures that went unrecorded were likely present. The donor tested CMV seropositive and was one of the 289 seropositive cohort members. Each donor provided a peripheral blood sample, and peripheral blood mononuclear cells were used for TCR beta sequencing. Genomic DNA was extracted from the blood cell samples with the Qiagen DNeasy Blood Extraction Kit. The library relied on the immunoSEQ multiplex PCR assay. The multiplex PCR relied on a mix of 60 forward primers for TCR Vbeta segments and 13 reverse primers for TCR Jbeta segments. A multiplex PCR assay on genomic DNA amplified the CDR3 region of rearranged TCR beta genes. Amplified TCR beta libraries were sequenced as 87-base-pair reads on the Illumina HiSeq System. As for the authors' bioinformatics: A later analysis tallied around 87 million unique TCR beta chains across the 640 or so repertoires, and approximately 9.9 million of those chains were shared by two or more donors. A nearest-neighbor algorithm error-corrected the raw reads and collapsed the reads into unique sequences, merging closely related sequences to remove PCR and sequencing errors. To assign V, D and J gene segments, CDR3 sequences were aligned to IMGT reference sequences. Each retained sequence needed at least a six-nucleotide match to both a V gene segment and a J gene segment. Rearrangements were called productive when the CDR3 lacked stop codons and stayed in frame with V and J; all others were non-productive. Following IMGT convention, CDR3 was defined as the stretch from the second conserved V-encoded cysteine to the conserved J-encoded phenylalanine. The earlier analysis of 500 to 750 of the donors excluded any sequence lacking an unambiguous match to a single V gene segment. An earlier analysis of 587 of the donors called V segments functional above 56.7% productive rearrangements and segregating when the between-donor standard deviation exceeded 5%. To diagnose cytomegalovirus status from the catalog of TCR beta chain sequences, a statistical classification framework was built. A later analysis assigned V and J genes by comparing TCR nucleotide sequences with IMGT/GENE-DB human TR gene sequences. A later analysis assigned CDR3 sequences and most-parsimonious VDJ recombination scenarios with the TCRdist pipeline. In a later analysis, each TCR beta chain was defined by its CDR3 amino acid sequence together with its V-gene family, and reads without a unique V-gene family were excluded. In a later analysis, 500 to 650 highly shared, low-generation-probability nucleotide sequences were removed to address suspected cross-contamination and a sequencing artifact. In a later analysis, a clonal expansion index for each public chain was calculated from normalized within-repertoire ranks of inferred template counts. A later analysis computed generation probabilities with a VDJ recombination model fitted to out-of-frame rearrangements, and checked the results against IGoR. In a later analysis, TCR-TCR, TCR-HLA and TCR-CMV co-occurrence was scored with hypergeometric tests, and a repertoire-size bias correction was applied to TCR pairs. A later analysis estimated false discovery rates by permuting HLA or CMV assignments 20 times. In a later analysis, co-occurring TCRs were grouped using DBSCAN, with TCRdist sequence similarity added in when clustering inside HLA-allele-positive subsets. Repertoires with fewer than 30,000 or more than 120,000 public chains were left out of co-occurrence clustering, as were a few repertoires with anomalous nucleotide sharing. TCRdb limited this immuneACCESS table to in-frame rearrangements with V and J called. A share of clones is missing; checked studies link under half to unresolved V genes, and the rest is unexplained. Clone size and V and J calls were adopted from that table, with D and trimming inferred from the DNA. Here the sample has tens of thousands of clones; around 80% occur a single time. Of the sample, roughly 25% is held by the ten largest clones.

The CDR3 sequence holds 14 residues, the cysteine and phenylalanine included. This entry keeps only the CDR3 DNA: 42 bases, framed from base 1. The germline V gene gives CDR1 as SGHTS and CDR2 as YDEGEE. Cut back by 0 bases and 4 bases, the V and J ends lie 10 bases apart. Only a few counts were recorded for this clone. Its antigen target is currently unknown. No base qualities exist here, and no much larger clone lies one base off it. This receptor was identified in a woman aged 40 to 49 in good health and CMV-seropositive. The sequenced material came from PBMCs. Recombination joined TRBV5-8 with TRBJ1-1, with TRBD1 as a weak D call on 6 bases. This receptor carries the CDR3 CASSLDEGGTEAFF. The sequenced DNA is TGTGCCAGCAGCTTGGATGAAGGGGGCACTGAAGCTTTCTTT. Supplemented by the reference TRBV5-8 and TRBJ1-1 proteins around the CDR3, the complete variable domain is EAGVTQSPTHLIKTRGQQATLRCSPISGHTSVYWYQQALGLGLQFLLWYDEGEERNRGNFPPRFSGRQFPNYSSELNVNALELEDSALYLCASSLDEGGTEAFFGQGTRLTVV.